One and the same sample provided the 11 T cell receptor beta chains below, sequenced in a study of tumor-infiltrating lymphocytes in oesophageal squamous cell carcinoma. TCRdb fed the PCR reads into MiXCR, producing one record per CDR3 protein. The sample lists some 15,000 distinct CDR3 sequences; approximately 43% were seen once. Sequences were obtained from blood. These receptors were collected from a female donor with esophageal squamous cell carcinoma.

The CDR3 protein is CASRATSGRYNEQFF. Written as DNA, the CDR3 is TGTGCCAGCAGAGCAACTAGCGGGAGATACAATGAGCAGTTCTTC. This sequence joins TRBV12-3 or TRBV12-4 and TRBJ2-5; TRBD2 aligns across 11 bases. The DNA matches TRBJ2-1 better at its end, which makes the J call doubtful. This CDR3 comprises 15 residues.

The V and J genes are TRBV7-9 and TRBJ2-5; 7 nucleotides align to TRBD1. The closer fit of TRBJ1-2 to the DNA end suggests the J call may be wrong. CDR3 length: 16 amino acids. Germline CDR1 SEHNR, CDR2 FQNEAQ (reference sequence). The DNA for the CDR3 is TGTGCCAGCAGCTGGTCAGGGGGAAGGTCTAACTATGGCTACACCTTC. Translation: CASSWSGGRSNYGYTF.

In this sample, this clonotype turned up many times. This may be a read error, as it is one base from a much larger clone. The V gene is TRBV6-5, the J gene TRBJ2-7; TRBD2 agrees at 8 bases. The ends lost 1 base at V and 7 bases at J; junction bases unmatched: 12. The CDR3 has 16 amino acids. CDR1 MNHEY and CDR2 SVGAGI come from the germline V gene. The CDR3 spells CASSYYSGTFGNEQYF. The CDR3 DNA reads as TGTGCCAGCAGTTACTATAGCGGGACTTTCGGCAATGAGCAGTACTTC.

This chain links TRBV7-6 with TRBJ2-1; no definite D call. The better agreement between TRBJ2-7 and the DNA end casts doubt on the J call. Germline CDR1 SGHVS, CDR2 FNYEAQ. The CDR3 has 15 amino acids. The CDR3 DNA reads TGTGCCAGCAGTTTAACGGTCCAGGTAAACCACGAGCAGTACTTC. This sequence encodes CASSLTVQVNHEQYF.

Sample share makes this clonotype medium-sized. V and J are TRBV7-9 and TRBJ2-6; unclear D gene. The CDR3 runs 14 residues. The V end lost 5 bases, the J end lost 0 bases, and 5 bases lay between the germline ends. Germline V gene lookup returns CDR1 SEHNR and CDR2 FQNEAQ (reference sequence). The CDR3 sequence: CASSVNSGANVLTF. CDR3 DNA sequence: TGTGCCAGCAGCGTTAACTCTGGGGCCAACGTCCTGACTTTC.

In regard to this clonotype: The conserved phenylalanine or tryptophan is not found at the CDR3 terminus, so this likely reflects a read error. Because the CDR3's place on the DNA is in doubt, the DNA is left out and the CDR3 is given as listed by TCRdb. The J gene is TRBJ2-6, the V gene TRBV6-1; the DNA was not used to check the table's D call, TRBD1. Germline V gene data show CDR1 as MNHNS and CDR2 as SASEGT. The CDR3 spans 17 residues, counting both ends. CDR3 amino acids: CASRSGRQGRNEQYFGA.

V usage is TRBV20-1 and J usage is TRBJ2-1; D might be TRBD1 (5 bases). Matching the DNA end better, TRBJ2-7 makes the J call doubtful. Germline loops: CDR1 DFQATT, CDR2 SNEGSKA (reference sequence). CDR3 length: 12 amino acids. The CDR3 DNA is TGCAGTGCCGAAGGGGCATCCTACGAGCAGTACTTC. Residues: CSAEGASYEQYF.

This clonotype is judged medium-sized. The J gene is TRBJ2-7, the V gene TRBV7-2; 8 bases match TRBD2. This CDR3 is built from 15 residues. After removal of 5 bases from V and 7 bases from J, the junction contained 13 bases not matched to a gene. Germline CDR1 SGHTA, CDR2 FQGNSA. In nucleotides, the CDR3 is TGTGCCAGCAGCGGTTACGGGACTAGAGGCATAGAGCAGTACTTC. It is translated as CASSGYGTRGIEQYF.

The CDR3 DNA sequence: TGCGCCAGCTTAGGACAACCGGGACTAGCAACCGGGGAGCTGTTTTTT. This codes for CASLGQPGLATGELFF. The rearrangement links TRBV10-2 to TRBJ2-2, with 9 bases that match TRBD2. The CDR3 spans 16 residues. The V gene's germline CDR1 is WSHSY and CDR2 SAAADI. Trimming cost V 8 bases and J 5 bases; bases outside gene matches: 12.

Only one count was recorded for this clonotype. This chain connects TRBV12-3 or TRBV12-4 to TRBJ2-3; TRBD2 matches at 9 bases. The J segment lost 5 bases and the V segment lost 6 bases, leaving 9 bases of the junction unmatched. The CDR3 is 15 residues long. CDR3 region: CASRERASGKDTQYF. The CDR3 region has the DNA TGTGCCAGCAGGGAAAGGGCTAGCGGGAAAGATACGCAGTATTTT.

This CDR3 is CASSLVGMSTGELFF. The CDR3 DNA reads TGCGCCAGCAGCTTGGTGGGCATGTCGACCGGGGAGCTGTTTTTT. This chain joins TRBV5-1 and TRBJ2-2; D gene unclear. Germline V gene sequence: CDR1 SGHRS, CDR2 YFSETQ. Trimming stripped 0 bases from V and 5 bases from J, with 11 bases between. The CDR3 spans 15 residues.